This passage covers 16 T cell receptor beta chains from one sample sequenced in a study of T cells in Graves' hyperthyroidism and ophthalmopathy. TCR beta CDR3 regions were amplified from RNA transcripts. When the TCR CDR3 underwent first-round RT-PCR, the HTBI primer set was used. TCRdb reprocessed the multiplex PCR reads via MiXCR and lists one record per CDR3 protein. The sample yields hundreds of thousands of distinct CDR3 sequences, about 15% seen once. The sample consisted of blood. These receptors were taken from a woman in her forties with Graves' ophthalmopathy.

This clonotype was observed many times. The chain employs TRBV15 and TRBJ2-5, with TRBD1 identical over 9 bases. This CDR3 comprises 15 residues. The V and J ends lost 3 bases and 5 bases, in that order; junction bases with no gene match: 7. The germline V gene has CDR1 LNHNV and CDR2 YYDKDF (reference sequence). The CDR3 protein is CATSSRQGGTETQYF. CDR3 nucleotide sequence: TGTGCCACCAGCAGTCGACAGGGGGGAACCGAGACCCAGTACTTC.

This clonotype showed up many times. The chain recombines TRBV6-2 or TRBV6-3 with TRBJ1-5; weak D call: TRBD1 (6 bases). The CDR3 is 15 amino acids. V was clipped by 2 bases and J by 1 base, with 9 bases between them. In germline, CDR1 is MNHEY, CDR2 SVGEGT. Here the CDR3 reads CASSYGGASNQPQHF. In nucleotides, the CDR3 is TGTGCCAGCAGTTACGGGGGCGCGAGCAATCAGCCCCAGCATTTT.

This clonotype has at least ten counts. The rearrangement joins TRBV6-1 to TRBJ2-4; no clear D. Germline CDR1 MNHNS, CDR2 SASEGT. The CDR3 has 17 residues. Trimming took 2 bases from V and 0 from J, leaving 14 bases between them. This CDR3 is CASSEHGASIAKNIQYF. Written as DNA, the CDR3 is TGTGCCAGCAGTGAACATGGTGCGTCTATAGCCAAAAACATTCAGTACTTC.

This clonotype was counted between two and nine times. The rearrangement joins TRBV5-1 to TRBJ2-5; D may be TRBD2 (5 bases). CDR1 and CDR2 (germline): SGHRS, YFSETQ. The V and J ends lost 4 bases and 4 bases respectively, with 14 bases between them. This CDR3 is 14 amino acids long. CDR3 sequence reads: CASSPGGHGETQYF. DNA for the CDR3: TGCGCCAGCAGCCCTGGCGGGCACGGAGAGACCCAGTACTTC.

This clonotype was counted ten times or more. The chain carries TRBV12-5 and TRBJ1-2, with D perhaps TRBD1 (6 bases). Trimming pared 0 bases from V and 1 base from J, leaving 15 bases between. Germline V gene lookup returns CDR1 LGHNT and CDR2 FRNRAP. The length of the CDR3 is 17 residues. CDR3 in amino acids: CASGLVGRGALNYGYTF. The CDR3 coding sequence is TGTGCTAGTGGTTTGGTAGGCCGGGGGGCGCTTAACTATGGCTACACCTTC.

V is TRBV5-1 and J is TRBJ2-5; weak D call: TRBD2 (5 bases). V was pared by 4 bases and J by 4 bases, with 11 bases between. Germline CDR1 and CDR2: SGHRS and YFSETQ. This CDR3 comprises 13 residues. The CDR3: CASSPSNGETQYF. The CDR3 nucleotides read TGCGCCAGCAGCCCTAGCAATGGAGAGACCCAGTACTTC.

Ten or more counts support this clonotype. The chain recombines TRBV25-1 with TRBJ1-5, with D uncertain. V dropped 11 bases and J dropped 0 bases, with 23 bases sitting between them. From germline, CDR1 is MGHDK and CDR2 SYGVNS. CDR3 length: 17 amino acids. This CDR3 reads CAGFPMSQPYSNQPQHF. For the CDR3, the DNA is TGTGCCGGATTCCCCATGTCCCAGCCCTATAGCAATCAGCCCCAGCATTTT. The entire variable domain, with the rest obtained from reference TRBV25-1 and TRBJ1-5, is as follows: EADIYQTPRYLVIGTGKKITLECSQTMGHDKMYWYQQDPGMELHLIHYSYGVNSTEKGDLSSESTVSRIRTEHFPLTLESARPSHTSQYLCAGFPMSQPYSNQPQHFGDGTRLSIL.

This clonotype was observed at least ten times. The chain combines TRBV28 with TRBJ2-7; D is unresolved. The CDR3 runs 11 residues. Looked up from germline, CDR1 is MDHEN and CDR2 is SYDVKM. V dropped 4 bases and J dropped 2 bases, with 3 bases sitting between them. The CDR3 DNA is TGTGCCAGCAGTTCCCCCTACGAGCAGTACTTC. Protein sequence: CASSSPYEQYF.

This clonotype has only one observation. The chain links TRBV18 to TRBJ1-1; perhaps TRBD1 as D (5 bases). The CDR3 is 14 amino acids. V lost 8 bases, J lost 1 base, and 14 bases lay in between. Looked up from germline, CDR1 is KGHSH and CDR2 is LQKENI. The CDR3 loop reads CASVSTGGNTEAFF. DNA for the CDR3: TGTGCCAGCGTCTCCACCGGGGGGAACACTGAAGCTTTCTTT. The full variable domain, in which reference TRBV18 and TRBJ1-1 provide the parts outside the CDR3, is NAGVMQNPRHLVRRRGQEARLRCSPMKGHSHVYWYRQLPEEGLKFMVYLQKENIIDESGMPKERFSAEFPKEGPSILRIQQVVRGDSAAYFCASVSTGGNTEAFFGQGTRLTVV.

The V gene is TRBV9, the J gene TRBJ2-5; 10 nucleotides line up with TRBD2. Losses at the gene ends were 4 bases for V and 4 bases for J; bases not matched to a gene: 7. The CDR3 contains 15 residues. The germline gives CDR1 SGDLS, CDR2 YYNGEE. CDR3 DNA sequence: TGTGCCAGCAGCAACAGCGGGAGGGCCGGAGAGACCCAGTACTTC. Translating it yields CASSNSGRAGETQYF.

The chain combines TRBV28 with TRBJ2-7; 9 nucleotides line up with TRBD2. Germline assignment: CDR1 MDHEN and CDR2 SYDVKM. CDR3 size: 15 residues. J lost 4 bases, V lost 6 bases, and 10 bases had no gene match. The CDR3 sequence: CASRTLRGRGYEQYF. The DNA for the CDR3 is TGTGCCAGCAGAACCCTTCGCGGGAGGGGGTACGAGCAGTACTTC.

This clonotype was counted between two and nine times. V usage is TRBV2 and J usage is TRBJ2-1; no reliable D call. Germline CDR1 SNHLY, CDR2 FYNNEI. V was cut by 3 bases and J by 7 bases, with 10 bases left in between. The CDR3 has 13 residues. The CDR3 here is CASSDEVGNEQFF. In DNA, the CDR3 is TGTGCCAGCAGTGACGAGGTAGGGAATGAGCAGTTCTTC.

This clonotype came up many times. The gene calls are TRBV4-2 and TRBJ1-2; no clear D gene. The V and J ends lost 1 base and 6 bases respectively, with 3 bases between them. CDR3 length: 11 amino acids. Germline V gene lookup returns CDR1 LGHNA and CDR2 YNFKEQ. The CDR3 nucleotides read TGTGCCAGCAGCCAAGGGGATGGCTACACCTTC. Protein product: CASSQGDGYTF.

The genes are TRBV18 and TRBJ1-2; 7 bases map to TRBD1. Germline V gene lookup returns CDR1 KGHSH and CDR2 LQKENI. The V segment lost 2 bases and the J segment 3 bases; nucleotides outside the gene matches: 3. The CDR3 has 14 residues. The CDR3: CASSPTGTDYGYTF. Here the CDR3 DNA reads TGTGCCAGCTCACCAACCGGGACAGACTATGGCTACACCTTC.

This clonotype was seen at least ten times. J is TRBJ2-5 and V is TRBV7-2; the match to TRBD2 covers 7 bases. This CDR3 is built from 14 residues. J gave up 5 bases and V 1 base, and 4 bases lay outside the gene matches. CDR1 and CDR2 (germline): SGHTA, FQGNSA. The CDR3 DNA is TGTGCCAGCAGCTTAGAAGCGGGATGGGAGACCCAGTACTTC. It codes for CASSLEAGWETQYF.

This clonotype has just a few counts. This chain links TRBV5-1 with TRBJ2-7, with TRBD1 as a possible D gene (6 bases). Trimming removed 4 bases at V and 7 bases at J, with 15 bases between. Looked up from germline, CDR1 is SGHRS and CDR2 is YFSETQ. This CDR3 region has 13 residues. Here the CDR3 DNA reads TGCGCCAGCAGCCTTGGGGGCGCGAGTGAGCAGTACTTC. Translation gives CASSLGGASEQYF.